Shown below are 6 T cell receptor beta chains from a single sample sequenced in a study of OX40 agonist ivuxolimab in advanced cancers. TCRdb's table, derived via immunoSEQ multiplex PCR, lists solely in-frame clones and lacks some. The data contain about 59,000 clones, about 83% of them seen just once; the ten biggest clones take up more than 25%. Source: CD4+ or CD8+ T cells sorted from blood, taken in a trial of the OX40 agonist ivuxolimab. The receptors originated from an adult with an advanced solid tumor such as melanoma, head and neck, liver or kidney cancer.

The V gene is TRBV7-2, the J gene TRBJ1-5; no clear D. Germline CDR1 SGHTA, CDR2 FQGNSA. Trimming cost V 1 base and J 7 bases, with 8 bases left between them. CDR3 length: 13 amino acids. The CDR3 DNA reads TGTGCCAGCAGCTTAGTCAGGCGACAGCCCCAGCATTTT. Its protein is CASSLVRRQPQHF.

V is TRBV28 and J is TRBJ1-2, with D unresolved. The CDR3 is 12 amino acids. Germline V lookup: CDR1 MDHEN, CDR2 SYDVKM. V lost 5 bases, J lost 7 bases, and 11 bases lay in between. The CDR3 loop is CASSIGEGGYTF. In DNA form, the CDR3 reads TGTGCCAGCAGTATTGGGGAGGGTGGCTACACCTTC.

This chain uses TRBV29-1 with TRBJ2-3; 7 bases align to TRBD2. This CDR3 region has 15 residues. J was trimmed by 0 bases and V by 1 base; bases with no gene match: 4. Germline V CDR1 and CDR2: SQVTM, ANQGSEA. The CDR3 sequence is CSVEGEGSSTDTQYF. CDR3 bases: TGCAGCGTTGAAGGGGAGGGTTCTAGCACAGATACGCAGTATTTT.

This clone was observed a few times. CDR3 in DNA: TGTGCCTGGAGTCCCGGGAACGCAGGGCAGTATTTT. Protein sequence: CAWSPGNAGQYF. The chain combines TRBV30 with TRBJ2-3; maybe TRBD2 (5 bases). Germline loops: CDR1 GTSNPN, CDR2 SVGIG (reference sequence). The CDR3 is made up of 12 amino acids. Trimming took off 2 bases at V and 11 bases at J, with 14 bases between the two ends.

A few counts support this clone. The rearrangement joins TRBV29-1 to TRBJ1-1, with D possibly being TRBD1 (5 bases). V lost 6 bases and J 2 bases, leaving 7 bases between the germline ends. The length of the CDR3 is 11 residues. Germline CDR1 and CDR2: SQVTM and ANQGSEA. The CDR3 region is CSVGPNTEAFF. The CDR3 DNA reads as TGCAGCGTGGGGCCCAACACTGAAGCTTTCTTT.

The chain combines TRBV30 with TRBJ2-7; 7 bases fit TRBD1. The V segment lost 4 bases and the J segment 3 bases; nucleotides outside the gene matches: 3. The CDR3 covers 12 residues. The germline V gene has CDR1 GTSNPN and CDR2 SVGIG (reference sequence). The CDR3 bases are TGTGCCTGGAACAGGGGATTCTACGAGCAGTACTTC. Protein sequence: CAWNRGFYEQYF.